The T cell receptor (beta chain) under discussion was sequenced for a study of blood T cell repertoires in COVID-19. Overall study context: T cells, B-cell-depleted T cells, or PBMCs provided the cDNA or gDNA that served as material.

The assay was immunoSEQ multiplex PCR, and TCRdb's table has in-frame clones only and misses some. Found here are about 80,000 clones, about four fifths of them singletons; the top ten hold about 12%. This CDR3 spans 14 amino acids. Germline V gives CDR1 SGHKS, CDR2 YYEKEE (reference sequence). Germline trimming cut 4 bases from V and 3 bases from J; bases unmatched to any gene: 4. This sequence originates from a man at least 80 years old with acute or convalescent COVID-19. Sequencing input: peripheral blood. This chain uses TRBV5-5 with TRBJ1-5, with 7 bases aligning to TRBD1. Here the CDR3 reads CASSRTGLNQPQHF. The CDR3, as DNA: TGTGCCAGCAGCCGGACAGGCCTCAATCAGCCCCAGCATTTT.